This is a list of T cell receptor beta chains from one sample in a study of cytomegalovirus exposure and HLA in healthy donors. Produced via immunoSEQ multiplex PCR; TCRdb's table is partial and in-frame only. The table includes some 87,000 clones, more than 65% detected once. The sequenced sample was PBMCs. The receptors stem from a man in his thirties or forties in good health and CMV-seronegative. The CDR3 runs from the conserved cysteine through the conserved F or W.

J gene: TRBJ1-5
V gene: TRBV27
CDR3 protein: CASSPGTGEQPQHF

J gene: TRBJ2-3
V gene: TRBV27
CDR3 protein: CASSSRLYATRDRGTDTQYF

J gene: TRBJ2-7
V gene: TRBV12-5
CDR3 protein: CASGLPGQDYEQYF

J gene: TRBJ2-6
V gene: TRBV6-5
CDR3 protein: CASSYGGYSGANVLTF

J gene: TRBJ1-6
V gene: TRBV30
CDR3 protein: CAWSKGAGSPPLHF

J gene: TRBJ1-5
V gene: TRBV2
CDR3 protein: CASSWEDNQPQHF

J gene: TRBJ1-2
V gene: TRBV6-5
CDR3 protein: CASSPGQGAGGYTF

J gene: TRBJ1-5
V gene: TRBV2
CDR3 protein: CASSELGAPSGNQPQHF

J gene: TRBJ1-1
V gene: TRBV11-2
CDR3 protein: CASSLATYTPEAFF

J gene: TRBJ1-5
V gene: TRBV7-9
CDR3 protein: CASSFTGAGIGPQHF

J gene: TRBJ1-3
V gene: TRBV15
CDR3 protein: CATSRDRGPGNTIYF

J gene: TRBJ1-4
V gene: TRBV19
CDR3 protein: CASRAVGAQNEKLFF

J gene: TRBJ2-5
V gene: TRBV14
CDR3 protein: CASSHRRDLQETQYF

J gene: TRBJ1-6
V gene: TRBV14
CDR3 protein: CASSPRQYNSPLHF

J gene: TRBJ2-5
V gene: TRBV7-3
CDR3 protein: CASSLSPSGGGQETQYF

J gene: TRBJ1-6
V gene: TRBV6-1
CDR3 protein: CASSYRGGNSPLHF

J gene: TRBJ2-5
V gene: TRBV27
CDR3 protein: CASSGGETQYF

J gene: TRBJ1-2
V gene: TRBV2
CDR3 protein: CASSEVGGAGYGYTF

J gene: TRBJ1-5
V gene: TRBV7-9
CDR3 protein: CASSSQGSNQPQHF

J gene: TRBJ2-5
V gene: TRBV7-9
CDR3 protein: CASSLPAGDQETQYF

J gene: TRBJ1-5
V gene: TRBV19
CDR3 protein: CASSISTGGQPQHF

J gene: TRBJ1-2
V gene: TRBV15
CDR3 protein: CATSTRQGLGYTF

J gene: TRBJ1-3
V gene: TRBV11-2
CDR3 protein: CASSSQGSGNTIYF

J gene: TRBJ2-3
V gene: TRBV7-9
CDR3 protein: CASSSGLAGSTDTQYF

J gene: TRBJ1-5
V gene: TRBV12-1
CDR3 protein: CASSATGDTSNQPQHF

J gene: TRBJ1-5
V gene: TRBV28
CDR3 protein: CASSLVATSNQPQHF

J gene: TRBJ1-2
V gene: TRBV28
CDR3 protein: CASSFAGGGSRYTF

J gene: TRBJ1-5
V gene: TRBV11-3
CDR3 protein: CASSLRTGADQPQHF

J gene: TRBJ2-6
V gene: TRBV7-2
CDR3 protein: CASSFNRGSAGANVLTF

J gene: TRBJ1-4
V gene: TRBV6-1
CDR3 protein: CASSEGGGGRLFF

J gene: TRBJ1-6
V gene: TRBV6-1
CDR3 protein: CASSPGQEGSPLHF

J gene: TRBJ1-4
V gene: TRBV28
CDR3 protein: CASSTPTGGNEKLFF

J gene: TRBJ1-1
V gene: TRBV18
CDR3 protein: CASSAVNTEAFF

J gene: TRBJ1-1
V gene: TRBV6-1
CDR3 protein: CASRTKDRGEAFF

J gene: TRBJ2-5
V gene: TRBV11-2
CDR3 protein: CASIPTGTSPQYF

J gene: TRBJ1-1
V gene: TRBV7-2
CDR3 protein: CASSWAGGNTEAFF

J gene: TRBJ2-3
V gene: TRBV12-5
CDR3 protein: CASGIAGGTDTQYF

J gene: TRBJ1-4
V gene: TRBV6-4
CDR3 protein: CASRTGLEDEKLFF

J gene: TRBJ2-7
V gene: TRBV7-8
CDR3 protein: CASSLAWDTNYEQYF

J gene: TRBJ1-1
V gene: TRBV6-6
CDR3 protein: CASSYGQGPGTEAFF

J gene: TRBJ2-5
V gene: TRBV7-6
CDR3 protein: CASSLGGSRREETQYF

J gene: TRBJ2-2
V gene: TRBV11-1
CDR3 protein: CASSLKDRGTGELFF

J gene: TRBJ2-3
V gene: TRBV18
CDR3 protein: CASSPGVGADTQYF

J gene: TRBJ1-3
V gene: TRBV23-1
CDR3 protein: CASSQSRRQNSGNTIYF

J gene: TRBJ2-3
V gene: TRBV5-1
CDR3 protein: CASSLEVTSAGDTQYF

J gene: TRBJ1-5
V gene: TRBV9
CDR3 protein: CASSATGGNQPQHF

J gene: TRBJ1-1
V gene: TRBV18
CDR3 protein: CASSPPRGPIAEAFF

J gene: TRBJ1-5
V gene: TRBV5-6
CDR3 protein: CASSSWGDGDQPQHF

J gene: TRBJ1-2
V gene: TRBV19
CDR3 protein: CASSISSRYGYTF